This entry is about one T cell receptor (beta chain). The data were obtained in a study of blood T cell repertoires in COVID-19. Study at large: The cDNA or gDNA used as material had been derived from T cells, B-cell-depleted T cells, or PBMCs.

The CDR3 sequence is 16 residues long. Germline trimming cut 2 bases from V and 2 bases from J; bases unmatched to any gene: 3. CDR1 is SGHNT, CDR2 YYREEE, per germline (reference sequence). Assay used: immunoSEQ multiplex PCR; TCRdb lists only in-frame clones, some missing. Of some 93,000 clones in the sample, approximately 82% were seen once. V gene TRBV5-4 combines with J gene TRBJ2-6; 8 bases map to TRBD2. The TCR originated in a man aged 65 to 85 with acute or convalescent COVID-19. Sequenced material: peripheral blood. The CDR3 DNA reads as TGTGCCAGCAGCTTCGGGGGGGGAACTGGGGCCAACGTCCTGACTTTC. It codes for CASSFGGGTGANVLTF.